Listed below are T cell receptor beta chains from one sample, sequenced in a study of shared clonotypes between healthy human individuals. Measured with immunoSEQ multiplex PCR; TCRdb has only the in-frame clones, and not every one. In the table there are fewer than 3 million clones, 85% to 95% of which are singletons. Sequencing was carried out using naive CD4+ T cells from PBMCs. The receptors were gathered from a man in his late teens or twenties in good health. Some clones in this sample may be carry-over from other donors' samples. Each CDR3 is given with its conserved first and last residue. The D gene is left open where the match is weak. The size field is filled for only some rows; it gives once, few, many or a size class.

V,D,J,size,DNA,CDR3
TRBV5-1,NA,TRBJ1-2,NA,TGCGCCAGCAGCTTGGATAGCAGGGCTGGCTACACCTTC,CASSLDSRAGYTF
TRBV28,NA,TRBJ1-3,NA,TGTGCCAGCAGTGGGGGACAACCTGGAAACACCATATATTTT,CASSGGQPGNTIYF
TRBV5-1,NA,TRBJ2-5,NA,TGCGCCAGCAGCTTGGAGGGCGACCAGGGGAGGGAGACCCAGTACTTC,CASSLEGDQGRETQYF
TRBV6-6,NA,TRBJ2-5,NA,TGTGCCAGCAGTCCACAGGAGACCCAGTACTTC,CASSPQETQYF
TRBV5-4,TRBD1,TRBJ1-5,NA,TGTGCCAGCAGCTTGGGAACAGGGGGCGGAGGCAATCAGCCCCAGCATTTT,CASSLGTGGGGNQPQHF
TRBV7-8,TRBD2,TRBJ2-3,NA,TGTGCCAGCAGCTTAGAGGGACTAGGCACAGATACGCAGTATTTT,CASSLEGLGTDTQYF
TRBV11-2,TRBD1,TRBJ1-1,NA,TGTGCCAGCAGCCTCGGACAGGGATCCCCCACTGAAGCTTTCTTT,CASSLGQGSPTEAFF
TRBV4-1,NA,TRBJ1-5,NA,TGCGCCAGCAGCCCCAGGACAGATCAGCCCCAGCATTTT,CASSPRTDQPQHF
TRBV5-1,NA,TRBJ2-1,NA,TGCGCCAGCAGCTTGGCGGGAGTACTTAATGAGCAGTTCTTC,CASSLAGVLNEQFF
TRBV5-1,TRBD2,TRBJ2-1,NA,TGCGCCAGCAGCTTGGTCGCTAGCGGACACTACAATGAGCAGTTCTTC,CASSLVASGHYNEQFF
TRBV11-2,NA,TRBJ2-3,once,TGTGCCAGCAGCTTAGGAATCTTACCTAGCACAGATACGCAGTATTTT,CASSLGILPSTDTQYF
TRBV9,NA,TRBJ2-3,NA,TGTGCCAGCAGCGTAGTCGAGGGTACAGATACGCAGTATTTT,CASSVVEGTDTQYF
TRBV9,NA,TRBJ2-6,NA,TGTGCCAGCAGCGTCCCCTCTGGGGCCAACGTCCTGACTTTC,CASSVPSGANVLTF
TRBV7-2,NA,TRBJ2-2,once,TGTGCCAGCAGCTTGTTCGGGCAGGGCGGGGAGCTGTTTTTT,CASSLFGQGGELFF
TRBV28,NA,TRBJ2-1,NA,TGTGCCAGCCGACTACATCAGGGTGAGCAGTTCTTC,CASRLHQGEQFF
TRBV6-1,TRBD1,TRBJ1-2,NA,TGTGCCAGCATCCGACAGGGCGACTATGGCTACACCTTC,CASIRQGDYGYTF
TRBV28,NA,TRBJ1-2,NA,TGTGCCAGCAGTTTATGGGAGTTTGGCTACACCTTC,CASSLWEFGYTF
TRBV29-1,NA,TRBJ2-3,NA,TGCAGCGCAACAATAGATACGCAGTATTTT,CSATIDTQYF
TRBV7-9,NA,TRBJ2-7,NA,TGTGCCAGCAGCCCCGGCGTGTCCTGGCACGAGCAGTACTTC,CASSPGVSWHEQYF
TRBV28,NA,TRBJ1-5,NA,TGTGCCAGCAGTACAGGGTTTAGCGGTCAGCCCCAGCATTTT,CASSTGFSGQPQHF
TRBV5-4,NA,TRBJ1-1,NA,TGTGCCAGCAGCTTTTCGGGAACGACTGAAGCTTTCTTT,CASSFSGTTEAFF
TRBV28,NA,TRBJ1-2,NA,TGTGCCAGCAGTCCCGTGGGACGGAGTAACTATGGCTACACCTTC,CASSPVGRSNYGYTF
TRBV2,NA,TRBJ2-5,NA,TGTGCCAGCCGGGACTCTCAAGAGACCCAGTACTTC,CASRDSQETQYF
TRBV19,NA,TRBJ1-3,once,TGTGCCAGCGAGACAGGAATCTCTGGAAACACCATATATTTT,CASETGISGNTIYF
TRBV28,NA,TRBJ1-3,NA,TGTGCCAGCAGTTTCCACGGGGAGGGAAACACCATATATTTT,CASSFHGEGNTIYF
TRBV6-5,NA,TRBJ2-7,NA,TGTGCCAGCAGAAGCCAGAGAGGGGAGTCCTACGAGCAGTACTTC,CASRSQRGESYEQYF
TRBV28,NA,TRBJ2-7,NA,TGTGCCAGCAGTCCCACCTGGGGGCAGCCGGACAGCTCCTACGAGCAGTACTTC,CASSPTWGQPDSSYEQYF
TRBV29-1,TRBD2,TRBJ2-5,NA,TGCAGCGTAAAACCTCGCTCGGGGGGGAGCGGGGAGACCCAGTACTTC,CSVKPRSGGSGETQYF
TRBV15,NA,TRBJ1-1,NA,TGTGCCACCAGCAGAGACAGTTTTAACACTGAAGCTTTCTTT,CATSRDSFNTEAFF
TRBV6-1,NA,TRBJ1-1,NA,TGTGCCAGCAGTGAAGGGTACGTAAGGGGGACCAAGAACACTGAAGCTTTCTTT,CASSEGYVRGTKNTEAFF
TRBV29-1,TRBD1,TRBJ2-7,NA,TGCAGCGTTGAAGTTGGACAGGGCTACGAGCAGTACTTC,CSVEVGQGYEQYF
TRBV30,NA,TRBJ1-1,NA,TGTGCCTCCGCACTGCGATTGAACACTGAAGCTTTCTTT,CASALRLNTEAFF
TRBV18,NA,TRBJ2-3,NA,TGTGCCAGCTCACCAATTTGGGGATCTAGCACAGATACGCAGTATTTT,CASSPIWGSSTDTQYF
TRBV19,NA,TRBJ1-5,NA,TGTGCCAGTAGGACCTCGACGTTGCAGATTAGCAATCAGCCCCAGCATTTT,CASRTSTLQISNQPQHF
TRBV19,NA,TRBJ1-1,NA,TGTGCCAGTAGTAGGGGGGGCAGGGACACTGAAGCTTTCTTT,CASSRGGRDTEAFF
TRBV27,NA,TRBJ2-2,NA,TGTGCCAGCCGGATAGGACAGTACACCGGGGAGCTGTTTTTT,CASRIGQYTGELFF
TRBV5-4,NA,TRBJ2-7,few,TGTGCCAGCAGCTTGAGAAGGGACGAGCAGTACTTC,CASSLRRDEQYF
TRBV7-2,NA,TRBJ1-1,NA,TGTGCCAGCAGCGGGGCGAAAGGCACTGAAGCTTTCTTT,CASSGAKGTEAFF
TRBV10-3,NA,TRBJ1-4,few,TGTGCCATCAGTGAGTCTCCACTGGACGGAACGAGTGGGAAACTGTTTTTT,CAISESPLDGTSGKLFF
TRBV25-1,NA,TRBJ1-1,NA,TGTGCCAGCACCAACCTAGGGTGGACTGAAGCTTTCTTT,CASTNLGWTEAFF
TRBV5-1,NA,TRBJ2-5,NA,TGCGCCAGCAGCCGGGACGCCCCAGAGACCCAGTACTTC,CASSRDAPETQYF
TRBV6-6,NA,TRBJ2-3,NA,TGTGCCAGCACCCCGACTGGACTTACAGATACGCAGTATTTT,CASTPTGLTDTQYF
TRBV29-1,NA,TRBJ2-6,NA,TGCAGCGTTGACGGAGGAGAAAGGTCTGGGGCCAACGTCCTGACTTTC,CSVDGGERSGANVLTF